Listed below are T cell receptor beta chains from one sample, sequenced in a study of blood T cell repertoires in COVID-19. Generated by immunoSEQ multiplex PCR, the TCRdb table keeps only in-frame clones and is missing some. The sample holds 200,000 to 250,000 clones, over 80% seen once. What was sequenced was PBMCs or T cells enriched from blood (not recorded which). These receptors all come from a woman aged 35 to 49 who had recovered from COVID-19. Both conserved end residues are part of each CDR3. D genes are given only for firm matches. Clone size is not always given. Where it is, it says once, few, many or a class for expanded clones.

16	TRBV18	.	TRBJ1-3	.	TGTGCCAGCTCACCACGAGTGGTCGTGTCTGGAAACACCATATATTTT	CASSPRVVVSGNTIYF
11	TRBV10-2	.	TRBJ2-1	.	TGCGCCAGCAGCCCGGGCAATGAGCAGTTCTTC	CASSPGNEQFF
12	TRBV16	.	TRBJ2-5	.	TGTGCCAGCAGCCAGGTAGAAGAGACCCAGTACTTC	CASSQVEETQYF
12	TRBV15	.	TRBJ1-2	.	TGTGCCACCAGCCCTCGAGGTTCGGGCTACACCTTC	CATSPRGSGYTF
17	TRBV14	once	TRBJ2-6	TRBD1	TGTGCCAGCAGCCTCACAGGGGGAAGTTCTGGGGCCAACGTCCTGACTTTC	CASSLTGGSSGANVLTF
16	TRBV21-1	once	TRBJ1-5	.	TGTGCCAGCAGCAAAGCCACGGGGGGGGCCAATCAGCCCCAGCATTTT	CASSKATGGANQPQHF
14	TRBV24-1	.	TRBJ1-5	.	TGTGCCACCAGTGTGGGGGCGATCAATCAGCCCCAGCATTTT	CATSVGAINQPQHF
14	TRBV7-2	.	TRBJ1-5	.	TGTGCCAGCAGGGACACAGCGATCAATCAGCCCCAGCATTTT	CASRDTAINQPQHF
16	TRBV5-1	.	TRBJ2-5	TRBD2	TGCGCCAGCAGCTGGCCGGGACTAGCGGAGTTAGAGACCCAGTACTTC	CASSWPGLAELETQYF
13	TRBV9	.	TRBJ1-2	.	TGTGCCAGCAGCGCCACAGCGGGCCATGGCTACACCTTC	CASSATAGHGYTF
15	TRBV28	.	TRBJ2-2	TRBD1	TGTGCCAGCAGGTCAGGGGGCGCGAACACCGGGGAGCTGTTTTTT	CASRSGGANTGELFF
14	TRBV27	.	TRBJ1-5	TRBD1	TGTGCCAGCAGTCCGGACAGGCAAGGGCAGCCCCAGCATTTT	CASSPDRQGQPQHF
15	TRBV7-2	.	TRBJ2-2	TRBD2	TGTGCCAGCAGCTGGTCGGGAGGACGCACCGGGGAGCTGTTTTTT	CASSWSGGRTGELFF
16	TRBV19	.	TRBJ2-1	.	TGTGCCAGTACTCTCAGCGGGCCACCTACGTACAATGAGCAGTTCTTC	CASTLSGPPTYNEQFF
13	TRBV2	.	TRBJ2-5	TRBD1	TGTGCCAGCGACTTGGACAGGGGAGAGACCCAGTACTTC	CASDLDRGETQYF
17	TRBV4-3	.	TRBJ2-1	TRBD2	TGCGCCAGCAGCTTGACCCGACCCAGCGGGACCTACAATGAGCAGTTCTTC	CASSLTRPSGTYNEQFF
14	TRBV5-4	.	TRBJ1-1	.	TGTGCCAGCAGCTTGGTTGGGAAGGGAGAAGAAGCTTTCTTT	CASSLVGKGEEAFF
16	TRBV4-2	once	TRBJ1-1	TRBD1	TGTGCCAGCAGCCCCAATACAGGGGGCGGCGACACTGAAGCTTTCTTT	CASSPNTGGGDTEAFF
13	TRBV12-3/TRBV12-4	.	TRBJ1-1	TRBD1	TGTGCCAGCGGATTCTCCAGGGGGACTGAAGCTTTCTTT	CASGFSRGTEAFF
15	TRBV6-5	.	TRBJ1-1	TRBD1	TGTGCCAGCAGCGCAGGGGGCTTCCCTAACACTGAAGCTTTCTTT	CASSAGGFPNTEAFF
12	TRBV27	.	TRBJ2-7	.	TGTGCCAGCAGTCCACTGTCCTACGAGCAGTACTTC	CASSPLSYEQYF
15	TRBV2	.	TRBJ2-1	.	TGTGCCAGCAGTGAAGCGCCCCCACTATTGGATGAGCAGTTCTTC	CASSEAPPLLDEQFF
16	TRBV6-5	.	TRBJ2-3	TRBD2	TGTGCCAGCAGTTACTCGAAGGGACTAGCGGGAGGAACGCAGTATTTT	CASSYSKGLAGGTQYF
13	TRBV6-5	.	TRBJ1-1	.	TGTGCCAGCAGTTACTCTAGGGGGGGTGAAGCTTTCTTT	CASSYSRGGEAFF
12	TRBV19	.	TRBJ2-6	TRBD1	TGTGCCAGTAGTCCACAGGGGTCCGTCCTGACTTTC	CASSPQGSVLTF
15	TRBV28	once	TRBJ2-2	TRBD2	TGTGCCAGCAGTTTAGGCGGGAGTAACACCGGGGAGCTGTTTTTT	CASSLGGSNTGELFF
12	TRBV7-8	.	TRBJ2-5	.	TGTGCCAGCAGTTTAATCCGGGAGACCCAGTACTTC	CASSLIRETQYF
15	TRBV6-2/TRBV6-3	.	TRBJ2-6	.	TGTGCCAGCAGTGGGACATACTCTGGGGCCAACGTCCTGACTTTC	CASSGTYSGANVLTF
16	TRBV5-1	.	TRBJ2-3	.	TGCGCCAGCAGCTTGGAAGGGGGACTAAGCACAGATACGCAGTATTTT	CASSLEGGLSTDTQYF
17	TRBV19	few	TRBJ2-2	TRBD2	TGTGCCAGTTCATGGGGCCTGGCGGGAGTGAACACCGGGGAGCTGTTTTTT	CASSWGLAGVNTGELFF
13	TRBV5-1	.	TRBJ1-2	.	TGCGCCAGCAGCCCGGACGGGGTGGGTGGCTACACCTTC	CASSPDGVGGYTF
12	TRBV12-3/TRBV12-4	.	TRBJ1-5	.	TGTGCCAGCAGCCCCAGGGTGGAGCCCCAGCATTTT	CASSPRVEPQHF
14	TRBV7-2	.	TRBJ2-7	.	TGTGCCAGCAGCCGGAGCTCCGGGGTCTACGAGCAGTACTTC	CASSRSSGVYEQYF
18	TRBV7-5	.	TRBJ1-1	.	TGTGTCAGAACCCTAAGGTACCAGGGGGGCCGAAGGAACACTGAAGCTTTCTTT	CVRTLRYQGGRRNTEAFF
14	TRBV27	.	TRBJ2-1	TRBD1	TGTGCCAGCAGTCTCGACAGGGGTTCGATTGAGCAGTTCTTC	CASSLDRGSIEQFF
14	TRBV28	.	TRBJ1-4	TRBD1	TGTGCCAGCTCCGGAGGCAGGGGGAATGAAAAACTGTTTTTT	CASSGGRGNEKLFF
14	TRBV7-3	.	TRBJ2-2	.	TGTGCCAGCAGCCGAATTCACCTCTACGGGGAGCTGTTTTTT	CASSRIHLYGELFF
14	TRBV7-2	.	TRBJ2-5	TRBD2	TGTGCCAGCAGCTCTAGCGGGAGGGGCGAGACCCAGTACTTC	CASSSSGRGETQYF
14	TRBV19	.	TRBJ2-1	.	TGTGCCAGTAGTGCCCCACTCCCCAACAATGAGCAGTTCTTC	CASSAPLPNNEQFF
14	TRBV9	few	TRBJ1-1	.	TGTGCCAGCAGCGCGTGGCAGGGGAACACTGAAGCTTTCTTT	CASSAWQGNTEAFF
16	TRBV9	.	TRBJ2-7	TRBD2	TGTGCCAGCAGCGTAGGGCTGACTAGCGCTACCTACGAGCAGTACTTC	CASSVGLTSATYEQYF
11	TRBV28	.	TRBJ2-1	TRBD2	TGTGCCACCTTAGCGGGAGACGAGCAGTTCTTC	CATLAGDEQFF
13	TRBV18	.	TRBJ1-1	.	TGTGCCAGCTCACCTGGACAGATTGCTGAAGCTTTCTTT	CASSPGQIAEAFF
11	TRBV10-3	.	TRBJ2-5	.	TGTGCCATCAGTTCCGGGGAGACCCAGTACTTC	CAISSGETQYF
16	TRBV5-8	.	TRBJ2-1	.	TGTGCCAGCAGCTTGTGGAGGGGGCAGGGGTACAATGAGCAGTTCTTC	CASSLWRGQGYNEQFF
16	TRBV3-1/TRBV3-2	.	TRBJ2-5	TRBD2	TGTGCCAGCAGCCTGGGACTAGCGGGAGTTGGAGAGACCCAGTACTTC	CASSLGLAGVGETQYF
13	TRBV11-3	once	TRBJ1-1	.	TGTGCCAGCAGCGCCCGGGGGGGGCGGAAAGCTTTCTTT	CASSARGGRKAFF
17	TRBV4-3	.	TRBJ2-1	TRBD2	TGCGCCAGCAGCCAAGTAACGAGCGGGGGGCATAGGGGTGAGCAGTTCTTC	CASSQVTSGGHRGEQFF
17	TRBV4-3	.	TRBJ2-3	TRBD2	TGCGCCAGCAGCCAAGATCTAACCAGCGGGAGGATAGATACGCAGTATTTT	CASSQDLTSGRIDTQYF
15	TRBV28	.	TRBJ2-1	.	TGTGCCAGCACCCCGTCCACCGGTCGCTACAATGAGCAGTTCTTC	CASTPSTGRYNEQFF
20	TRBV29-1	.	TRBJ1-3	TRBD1	TGCAGCGCCCAGACCTATGGACAGGGTAGCCTCCTGAGCTCTGGAAACACCATATATTTT	CSAQTYGQGSLLSSGNTIYF
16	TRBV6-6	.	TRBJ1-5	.	TGTGCCAGCAGGCGGGGTGGAGCCGTTAGCAATCAGCCCCAGCATTTT	CASRRGGAVSNQPQHF